This T cell receptor beta chain was captured in a study of blood T cell repertoires in COVID-19. Turning to the study itself: Whether acute or convalescent, the COVID-19 samples came from the United States, Italy and Spain. PBMCs, B-cell-depleted T cells, or T cells were the source of the cDNA or gDNA that made up the material.

As for this clone: The same CDR3 arises from other DNA sequences in this sample as well.

CDR3 size: 15 residues. The junction had 9 bases not matched to a gene; V was cut back by 5 bases and J by 2 bases. Germline V gene sequence: CDR1 SEHNR, CDR2 FQNEAQ (reference sequence). The protocol was immunoSEQ multiplex PCR, while the TCRdb copy is restricted to in-frame clones and leaves out a portion. The sample includes 290,000 or so clones, roughly 87% seen only once; the top ten take about 2%. The specimen sequenced was peripheral blood. The origin of this receptor is a man aged 18 to 30 with active or convalescent COVID-19. The genes are TRBV7-9 and TRBJ2-7; TRBD1 aligns across 7 bases. In DNA form, the CDR3 reads TGTGCCAGCAGCCCAAGACAGGGTAGCCCCTACGAGCAGTACTTC. Protein: CASSPRQGSPYEQYF.